This entry is about one T cell receptor (beta chain). Its antigen remains unknown. The authors extracted RNA and reverse transcribed it into cDNA as the sequencing template. The method was immunoSEQ multiplex PCR; TCRdb's version includes in-frame clones alone and lacks a portion of them. The sample contains tens of thousands of clones, just over 45% of which appear only once. The sample is drawn from a study of CD8+ T cells in alopecia areata. Study-wide findings and caveats: The study also sequences resident alphabeta T cells of normal skin in scalp samples.

The treatment: oral pan-JAK inhibitor, 5-10 mg twice daily. Collected material from alopecia areata patients comprised lesional scalp punch biopsies and peripheral blood. Germline CDR1 is MGHRA and CDR2 is YSYEKL. The CDR3 consists of 15 residues. Trimming removed 3 bases at V and 1 base at J, with 13 bases between. The chain couples TRBV4-1 to TRBJ2-7; D may correspond to TRBD1 or TRBD2 (6 bases each). This receptor was obtained from a human donor with alopecia areata. The sequencing used CD8+ T cells sorted from blood, collected at approximately week 36, from a patient treated with tofacitinib. The CDR3 region is CASSHTKGGSYEQYF. CDR3 nucleotides: TGCGCCAGCAGCCATACGAAGGGGGGTTCCTACGAGCAGTACTTC.